The 6 T cell receptor beta chains below were found in one sample sequenced in a study of blood T cell repertoires in COVID-19. Measured with immunoSEQ multiplex PCR; TCRdb has only the in-frame clones, and not every one. Among several thousand clones listed, roughly 90% were seen once. Source material: peripheral blood. These receptors all stem from a human donor in a cohort sampled during active COVID-19.

This sequence joins TRBV9 and TRBJ1-2; the match to TRBD1 covers 9 bases. The V and J ends lost 3 bases and 4 bases, in that order; junction bases with no gene match: 4. The CDR3 spans 14 residues. Germline V gives CDR1 SGDLS, CDR2 YYNGEE. CDR3 in amino acids: CASSAGTGPYGYTF. Here the CDR3 DNA reads TGTGCCAGCAGCGCGGGGACAGGGCCCTATGGCTACACCTTC.

The rearrangement uses TRBV29-1 and TRBJ2-1; 8 bases agree with TRBD1. This CDR3 spans 13 amino acids. V was pared by 3 bases and J by 5 bases, with 3 bases of the junction left unmatched. CDR1 and CDR2 (germline): SQVTM, ANQGSEA. The CDR3 bases are TGCAGCGTTGACAGGGGGCAACACAATGAGCAGTTCTTC. Translated, it gives CSVDRGQHNEQFF.

This clone was picked up a small number of times. This chain links TRBV6-5 with TRBJ2-7; D may be TRBD1 (5 bases). V shed 2 bases and J shed 4 bases, with 9 bases lying between them. The germline V gene encodes CDR1 MNHEY and CDR2 SVGAGI. The CDR3 length is 13 residues. The CDR3 spells CASSYGPGYEQYF. The CDR3, as DNA: TGTGCCAGCAGTTACGGCCCAGGGTACGAGCAGTACTTC.

The chain joins TRBV7-9 to TRBJ2-1; D is perhaps TRBD2 (7 bases). The length of the CDR3 is 14 residues. V lost 7 bases, J lost 6 bases, and 16 bases lay in between. The germline V gene encodes CDR1 SEHNR and CDR2 FQNEAQ (reference sequence). DNA of the CDR3: TGTGCCAGCACCTCCTCGGGGGGCCCCAATGAGCAGTTCTTC. Amino acid sequence: CASTSSGGPNEQFF.

CDR3 DNA: TGCGCCAGCAGCCAAGCTTGGGGGGGGGCCGCAGATACGCAGTATTTT. It translates to CASSQAWGGAADTQYF. The chain uses TRBV4-1 and TRBJ2-3; D possibly corresponds to TRBD2 (7 bases). The V end was cut by 1 base, the J end by 4 bases, with 15 bases between. The CDR3 spans 16 residues. Germline values: CDR1 MGHRA, CDR2 YSYEKL.

This clone was observed a single time. V usage is TRBV7-2 and J usage is TRBJ2-5; D is possibly TRBD1 (5 bases). Trimming removed 3 bases from V and 2 bases from J, with 7 bases in between. Germline CDR1 and CDR2: SGHTA and FQGNSA. The CDR3 runs 13 residues. CDR3 nucleotide sequence: TGTGCCAGCAGCTTGGGGCCGCAAGAGACCCAGTACTTC. Translating gives CASSLGPQETQYF.